Below are 8 T cell receptor beta chains sequenced from a single sample in a study of T cell responses to AZD1222 COVID-19 vaccine. Some clones are missing from TCRdb's copy, which holds only in-frame ones; the method was immunoSEQ multiplex PCR. The sample includes under 200,000 clones, 88% of them seen just once. The material sequenced was peripheral blood, taken 28 days after the second AZD1222 dose. The receptors shown here come from an adult who received the AZD1222 COVID-19 vaccine.

This clone has just one count. The rearrangement links TRBV9 to TRBJ2-2; the D is unclear. From germline, CDR1 is SGDLS and CDR2 YYNGEE. Trimming left V 4 bases short and J 0 bases short, with 22 bases between. This CDR3 region has 19 residues. The CDR3 loop is CASSSSQTLLGTNTGELFF. DNA of the CDR3: TGTGCCAGCAGCTCTTCCCAGACACTGCTGGGCACGAACACCGGGGAGCTGTTTTTT.

The rearrangement links TRBV5-1 to TRBJ2-5; tentatively, D is TRBD2 (6 bases). Deletions cut 0 bases from V and 5 bases from J, with 14 bases between. Germline CDR1 and CDR2: SGHRS and YFSETQ. The CDR3 loop spans 15 amino acids. DNA of the CDR3: TGCGCCAGCAGCTTGGTTCTCCAACGGGGGGAGACCCAGTACTTC. It encodes CASSLVLQRGETQYF. Drawing the rest from reference TRBV5-1 and TRBJ2-5, the complete variable domain is KAGVTQTPRYLIKTRGQQVTLSCSPISGHRSVSWYQQTPGQGLQFLFEYFSETQRNKGNFPGRFSGRQFSNSRSEMNVSTLELGDSALYLCASSLVLQRGETQYFGPGTRLLVL.

The V gene is TRBV28, the J gene TRBJ1-3; the match to TRBD1 covers 7 bases. V dropped 8 bases and J dropped 0; count of bases not matched to a gene: 4. CDR3 length: 14 residues. Germline lookup yields CDR1 MDHEN and CDR2 SYDVKM. The CDR3 DNA reads TGTGCCAGCCTGCGGACAGGCTCTGGAAACACCATATATTTT. Amino acid sequence: CASLRTGSGNTIYF.

This clone was found once. V gene TRBV7-9 combines with J gene TRBJ2-7; TRBD2 matches at 10 bases. The CDR3 has 13 residues. Trimming at V came to 4 bases and at J to 7 bases, leaving 4 bases not matched to a gene. Germline values: CDR1 SEHNR, CDR2 FQNEAQ (reference sequence). As DNA, the CDR3 is TGTGCCAGCAGCTCCCTAGCGGGAGTGGAGCAGTACTTC. It encodes CASSSLAGVEQYF.

The chain joins TRBV27 to TRBJ1-5; 7 nucleotides match TRBD1. V trimming: 5 bases; J trimming: 3 bases; junction bases outside the gene matches: 16. The CDR3 is 18 residues long. Per germline, CDR1 MNHEY and CDR2 SMNVEV (reference sequence). Here the CDR3 reads CASSLYATGFGVNQPQHF. CDR3 nucleotides: TGTGCCAGCAGTCTATACGCGACAGGGTTTGGCGTCAATCAGCCCCAGCATTTT.

V usage is TRBV30 and J usage is TRBJ1-1, with D unclear. V lost 4 bases, J lost 4 bases, and 4 bases lay in between. The CDR3 has 10 amino acids. Germline V gene lookup returns CDR1 GTSNPN and CDR2 SVGIG (reference sequence). CDR3 in amino acids: CAWTITEAFF. CDR3 sequence (DNA): TGTGCCTGGACAATCACTGAAGCTTTCTTT.

This clone was recorded only once. The genes are TRBV5-4 and TRBJ2-1, with TRBD2 identical over 10 bases. Germline V gene sequence: CDR1 SGHNT, CDR2 YYREEE (reference sequence). This CDR3 comprises 16 residues. Trimming at V came to 4 bases and at J to 7 bases, leaving 11 bases not matched to a gene. The CDR3 loop is CASSGILAGERNEQFF. CDR3 sequence (DNA): TGTGCCAGCAGCGGGATTCTAGCGGGAGAGCGGAATGAGCAGTTCTTC.

This clone occurred once. The chain links TRBV19 to TRBJ2-3; a weak D match, TRBD1 (5 bases). Trimming stripped 6 bases from V and 0 bases from J, with 10 bases between. Germline V CDR1 and CDR2: LNHDA, SQIVND (reference sequence). This CDR3 spans 14 amino acids. DNA of the CDR3: TGTGCCAGTAGGTATGACAGCAGCACAGATACGCAGTATTTT. Protein: CASRYDSSTDTQYF.